Presented here are 28 T cell receptor beta chains from one specimen sequenced in a study of blood T cell repertoires in COVID-19. Clones were read by immunoSEQ multiplex PCR, and TCRdb kept only the in-frame ones, dropping some. The repertoire consists of roughly 380,000 clones, with roughly 84% occurring once and the leading ten covering almost 3%. Material: PBMCs or T cells enriched from blood (not recorded which). These receptors all stem from a woman aged 25-40 years who had recovered from COVID-19.

This chain connects TRBV29-1 to TRBJ1-3; weak D call: TRBD1 (6 bases). The ends were cut back, 2 bases at V and 2 bases at J, with 7 bases in the middle. Germline V lookup: CDR1 SQVTM, CDR2 ANQGSEA. This CDR3 is 13 amino acids long. The CDR3 DNA reads TGCAGCGTTGAATCAGGGGCTGGAAACACCATATATTTT. This encodes CSVESGAGNTIYF.

V and J are TRBV9 and TRBJ1-6; 9 bases map to TRBD1. The CDR3 sequence is 16 residues long. The trim removed 4 bases at V and 10 bases at J, leaving 12 bases unmatched. Germline loops: CDR1 SGDLS, CDR2 YYNGEE. This CDR3 reads CASSQEPGQGRSPLHF. The CDR3 nucleotides are TGTGCCAGCAGCCAGGAACCGGGACAGGGACGCTCACCCCTCCACTTT.

This chain joins TRBV28 and TRBJ2-7; perhaps TRBD1 as D (6 bases). CDR1 and CDR2 from the germline V gene are MDHEN and SYDVKM. The CDR3 has 14 residues. Trimming cost V 2 bases and J 7 bases, with 15 bases left between them. This CDR3 is CASSLRPDRREQYF. The CDR3 DNA sequence: TGTGCCAGCAGTTTACGCCCCGACAGGAGAGAGCAGTACTTC.

CDR3 bases: TGTGCCAGCAGTTGGGGGGGCGGTATCAATATTAATGAGCAGTTCTTC. Translation gives CASSWGGGININEQFF. The V and J genes are TRBV27 and TRBJ2-1, with D possibly being TRBD2 (7 bases). V shed 4 bases and J shed 7 bases, with 20 bases lying between them. The CDR3 has 16 amino acids. The V gene's germline CDR1 is MNHEY and CDR2 SMNVEV (reference sequence).

The chain couples TRBV10-2 to TRBJ1-5; 8 bases align to TRBD1. The CDR3 runs 14 residues. Germline V gene sequence: CDR1 WSHSY, CDR2 SAAADI. The J segment lost 4 bases and the V segment lost 2 bases, leaving 1 base of the junction unmatched. The CDR3 DNA follows: TGCGCCAGCAGTGAGGGACAGGGTAATCAGCCCCAGCATTTT. This translates into CASSEGQGNQPQHF.

V usage is TRBV19 and J usage is TRBJ1-6; 7 bases agree with TRBD1. Losses at the gene ends were 5 bases for V and 7 bases for J; bases not matched to a gene: 8. Germline CDR1 LNHDA, CDR2 SQIVND (reference sequence). The CDR3 is 15 residues long. The CDR3 protein is CASSARQGTNSPLHF. DNA of the CDR3: TGTGCCAGTAGTGCCCGACAGGGAACAAATTCACCCCTCCACTTT.

The chain carries TRBV29-1 and TRBJ2-1; 10 nucleotides line up with TRBD2. The trim removed 6 bases at V and 0 bases at J, leaving 8 bases unmatched. Germline assignment: CDR1 SQVTM and CDR2 ANQGSEA. The CDR3 has 16 amino acids. In DNA form, the CDR3 reads TGCAGCGTAGTTGGACTAGCGGATTTCTCCTACAATGAGCAGTTCTTC. Amino acid sequence: CSVVGLADFSYNEQFF.

V gene TRBV29-1 combines with J gene TRBJ1-1, with 9 bases lining up with TRBD1. Germline V gene data show CDR1 as SQVTM and CDR2 as ANQGSEA. J gave up 3 bases and V 5 bases, and 4 bases lay outside the gene matches. The CDR3 has 13 amino acids. The CDR3 loop reads CSVTRDRDTEAFF. For the CDR3, the DNA is TGCAGCGTTACCCGGGACAGGGACACTGAAGCTTTCTTT. Combining the CDR3 with reference TRBV29-1 and TRBJ1-1 gives the whole variable domain SAVISQKPSRDICQRGTSLTIQCQVDSQVTMMFWYRQQPGQSLTLIATANQGSEATYESGFVIDKFPISRPNLTFSTLTVSNMSPEDSSIYLCSVTRDRDTEAFFGQGTRLTVV.

The gene calls are TRBV5-6 and TRBJ2-5, with TRBD1 identical over 9 bases. V trimming: 4 bases; J trimming: 2 bases; junction bases outside the gene matches: 6. The CDR3 consists of 15 residues. CDR1 and CDR2 (germline): SGHDT, YYEEEE. As DNA, the CDR3 is TGTGCCAGCAGCCCCGACAGGGGGATTCAAGAGACCCAGTACTTC. This gives the protein CASSPDRGIQETQYF.

On this clone: Other DNA sequences in this sample translate to the same CDR3. The chain employs TRBV29-1 and TRBJ1-2; TRBD1 is a possible D gene (6 bases). This CDR3 is built from 12 residues. V was pared by 6 bases and J by 2 bases, with 10 bases between. Germline values: CDR1 SQVTM, CDR2 ANQGSEA. CDR3: CSVEDRNYGYTF. CDR3 DNA sequence: TGCAGCGTCGAGGACAGAAACTATGGCTACACCTTC.

This clone was recorded a few times. V usage is TRBV7-9 and J usage is TRBJ2-1; TRBD1 agrees at 11 bases. CDR3 size: 15 residues. J was trimmed by 8 bases and V by 5 bases; bases with no gene match: 8. Germline V gene data show CDR1 as SEHNR and CDR2 as FQNEAQ (reference sequence). The CDR3 protein is CASSDGQGASDEQFF. CDR3 bases: TGTGCCAGCAGCGATGGACAGGGGGCATCCGATGAGCAGTTCTTC. The complete variable domain, with remaining parts taken from reference TRBV7-9 and TRBJ2-1, reads DTGVSQNPRHKITKRGQNVTFRCDPISEHNRLYWYRQTLGQGPEFLTYFQNEAQLEKSRLLSDRFSAERPKGSFSTLEIQRTEQGDSAMYLCASSDGQGASDEQFFGPGTRLTVL.

The V gene is TRBV3-1 (or the pseudogene TRBV3-2), the J gene TRBJ1-3, with a tentative D call TRBD1 (5 bases). The CDR3 loop spans 13 amino acids. The germline gives CDR1 LGHDT, CDR2 YNNKEL (reference sequence). With 2 bases removed from V and 3 bases from J, the gap between germline ends came to 5 bases. CDR3: CASSQQGGNTIYF. For the CDR3, the DNA is TGTGCCAGCAGCCAACAGGGTGGAAACACCATATATTTT.

The rearrangement uses TRBV28 and TRBJ1-2, with D unclear. The CDR3 sequence is 11 residues long. CDR1 is MDHEN and CDR2 is SYDVKM in the germline V gene. Trimming took 6 bases from V and 8 from J, leaving 10 bases between them. CDR3 region: CASSRGNGYTF. CDR3 nucleotide sequence: TGTGCCAGCAGCCGAGGGAACGGCTACACCTTC.

The rearrangement links TRBV2 to TRBJ1-6; 9 bases line up with TRBD1. The CDR3 consists of 14 residues. V trimming: 3 bases; J trimming: 12 bases; junction bases outside the gene matches: 6. The germline V gene encodes CDR1 SNHLY and CDR2 FYNNEI. The CDR3 DNA sequence: TGTGCCAGCAGTGATCCGGGACAGGGCGGACCCCTCCACTTT. This translates into CASSDPGQGGPLHF.

The rearrangement uses TRBV27 and TRBJ2-7, with 10 bases aligning to TRBD1. J gave up 3 bases and V 2 bases, and 4 bases lay outside the gene matches. The CDR3 extends over 15 amino acids. Looked up from germline, CDR1 is MNHEY and CDR2 is SMNVEV (reference sequence). The CDR3 loop is CASSLRGTGDYEQYF. For the CDR3, the DNA is TGTGCCAGCAGTTTACGGGGGACAGGGGACTACGAGCAGTACTTC.

The chain couples TRBV7-8 to TRBJ1-3; no firm D call. Germline CDR1 reads SGHVS; CDR2 reads FQNEAQ. V was cut by 4 bases and J by 3 bases, with 7 bases left in between. The CDR3 consists of 13 residues. This CDR3 reads CASSYSSGNTIYF. The CDR3 DNA follows: TGTGCCAGCAGCTACAGTAGTGGAAACACCATATATTTT.

The rearrangement uses TRBV5-1 and TRBJ2-1; D might be TRBD2 (5 bases). V lost 0 bases, J lost 1 base, and 14 bases lay in between. This CDR3 comprises 17 residues. CDR1 is SGHRS and CDR2 is YFSETQ in the germline V gene. The CDR3 DNA reads TGCGCCAGCAGCTTGGGCCGGGGTTCCAGTTCCTACAATGAGCAGTTCTTC. Translating it yields CASSLGRGSSSYNEQFF.

This chain links TRBV27 with TRBJ1-6, with a tentative D call TRBD1 (6 bases). Germline V lookup: CDR1 MNHEY, CDR2 SMNVEV (reference sequence). V dropped 2 bases and J dropped 4 bases, with 12 bases sitting between them. This CDR3 spans 16 amino acids. Written as DNA, the CDR3 is TGTGCCAGCAGTTTAGGGGGACACCAATATAATTCACCCCTCCACTTT. Protein product: CASSLGGHQYNSPLHF.

The chain employs TRBV5-1 and TRBJ1-2, with TRBD1 matching over 8 bases. V lost 4 bases to trimming and J lost 6 bases; unmatched junction nucleotides: 5. CDR3 size: 13 residues. Per the germline V gene, CDR1 is SGHRS and CDR2 is YFSETQ. CDR3 sequence: CASSQPTGDGYTF. The CDR3 region has the DNA TGCGCCAGCAGCCAACCGACAGGGGATGGCTACACCTTC.

The chain carries TRBV9 and TRBJ1-6; D is undetermined. There are 14 residues in the CDR3. V gave up 0 bases and J gave up 10 bases, with 11 bases separating them. From germline, CDR1 is SGDLS and CDR2 YYNGEE. The CDR3 loop is CASSVGQTRSPLHF. The CDR3 DNA sequence: TGTGCCAGCAGCGTAGGCCAAACCAGGTCACCCCTCCACTTT.

The chain combines TRBV4-1 with TRBJ2-7; 7 bases line up with TRBD2. Per the germline V gene, CDR1 is MGHRA and CDR2 is YSYEKL. This CDR3 spans 15 amino acids. V shed 5 bases, J shed 0 bases, and the junction held 7 bases outside the gene matches. DNA for the CDR3: TGCGCCAGCAGCTCAAGACTAGCAGGCTCCTACGAGCAGTACTTC. Protein sequence: CASSSRLAGSYEQYF.

V is TRBV19 and J is TRBJ1-2; 9 nucleotides agree with TRBD1. CDR3 size: 15 residues. Germline V CDR1 and CDR2: LNHDA, SQIVND (reference sequence). The trim removed 7 bases at V and 0 bases at J, leaving 6 bases unmatched. The CDR3 nucleotides read TGTGCCAGTATTGGGGACAGGGCCCCTAACTATGGCTACACCTTC. This gives the protein CASIGDRAPNYGYTF.

This clone was picked up many times. Written as DNA, the CDR3 is TGTGCCAGCAGTTTAATGGCAGGGGACGGCTACACCTTC. This encodes CASSLMAGDGYTF. This chain uses TRBV27 with TRBJ1-2, with a possible D match to TRBD1 (6 bases). Germline V gene lookup returns CDR1 MNHEY and CDR2 SMNVEV (reference sequence). Between the trimmed V and J ends, which lost 2 bases and 8 bases, there was a span of 12 bases. This CDR3 region has 13 residues.

This sequence joins TRBV5-1 and TRBJ1-1; 7 nucleotides align to TRBD1. CDR1 SGHRS and CDR2 YFSETQ come from the germline V gene. J was trimmed by 5 bases and V by 4 bases; bases with no gene match: 14. The CDR3 spans 16 residues. The CDR3 region is CASSPSHPGGGTEAFF. For the CDR3, the DNA is TGCGCCAGCAGCCCTTCACACCCAGGGGGAGGAACTGAAGCTTTCTTT. The full variable domain, with the rest looked up from reference TRBV5-1 and TRBJ1-1, is KAGVTQTPRYLIKTRGQQVTLSCSPISGHRSVSWYQQTPGQGLQFLFEYFSETQRNKGNFPGRFSGRQFSNSRSEMNVSTLELGDSALYLCASSPSHPGGGTEAFFGQGTRLTVV.

The chain is built from TRBV11-1 and TRBJ2-7, with 7 bases aligning to TRBD2. Losses at the gene ends were 1 base for V and 2 bases for J; bases not matched to a gene: 5. The CDR3 extends over 15 amino acids. Germline assignment: CDR1 SGHAT and CDR2 FQDESV (reference sequence). CDR3 sequence: CASSLGPGGTYEQYF. In nucleotides, the CDR3 is TGTGCCAGCAGCTTAGGTCCGGGAGGTACCTACGAGCAGTACTTC.

This clone was detected only once. V is TRBV5-1 and J is TRBJ1-2; 9 bases match TRBD1. Trimming took 3 bases from V and 6 from J; bases not matched to a gene: 3. Per germline, CDR1 SGHRS and CDR2 YFSETQ. The CDR3 extends over 13 amino acids. The CDR3 protein is CASSWTGAHGYTF. The CDR3 DNA reads TGCGCCAGCAGCTGGACAGGGGCTCATGGCTACACCTTC.

The J gene is TRBJ1-2, the V gene TRBV3-1 (or the pseudogene TRBV3-2), with D perhaps TRBD1 (6 bases). V lost 5 bases to trimming and J lost 0 bases, with 13 bases between them. The CDR3 length is 15 residues. Germline CDR1 reads LGHDT; CDR2 reads YNNKEL (reference sequence). The chain's CDR3 is CASSAPGTTNYGYTF. DNA for the CDR3: TGTGCCAGCAGCGCCCCCGGGACAACTAACTATGGCTACACCTTC.

This chain joins TRBV5-4 and TRBJ2-3; D is ambiguous. V was trimmed by 4 bases and J by 3 bases, leaving 3 bases between them. CDR1 and CDR2 (germline): SGHNT, YYREEE (reference sequence). The CDR3 has 11 amino acids. The CDR3 loop is CASSETDTQYF. CDR3 nucleotides: TGTGCCAGCAGCGAGACAGATACGCAGTATTTT.